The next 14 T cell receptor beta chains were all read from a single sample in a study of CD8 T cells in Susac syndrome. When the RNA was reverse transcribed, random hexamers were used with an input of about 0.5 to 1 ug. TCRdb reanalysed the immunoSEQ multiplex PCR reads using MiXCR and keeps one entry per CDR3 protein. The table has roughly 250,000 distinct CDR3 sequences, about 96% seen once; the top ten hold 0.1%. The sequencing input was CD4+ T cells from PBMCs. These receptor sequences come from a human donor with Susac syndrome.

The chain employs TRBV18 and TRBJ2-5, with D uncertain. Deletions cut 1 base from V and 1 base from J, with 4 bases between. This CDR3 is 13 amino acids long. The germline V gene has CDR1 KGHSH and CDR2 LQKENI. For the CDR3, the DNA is TGTGCCAGCTCACCACGTACCCAAGAGACCCAGTACTTC. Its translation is CASSPRTQETQYF.

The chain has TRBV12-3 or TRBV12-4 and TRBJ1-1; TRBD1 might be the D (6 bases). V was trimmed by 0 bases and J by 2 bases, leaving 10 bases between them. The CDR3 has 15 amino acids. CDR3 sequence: CASSLAPGVNTEAFF. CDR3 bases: TGTGCCAGCAGTTTAGCGCCAGGGGTTAACACTGAAGCTTTCTTT.

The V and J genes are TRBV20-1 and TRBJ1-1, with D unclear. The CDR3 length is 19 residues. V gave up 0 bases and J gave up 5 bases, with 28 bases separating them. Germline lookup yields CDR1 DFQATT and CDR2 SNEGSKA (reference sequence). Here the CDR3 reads CSARDPVGQGWVGRTEAFF. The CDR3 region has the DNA TGCAGTGCTAGAGATCCCGTAGGGCAAGGATGGGTCGGCCGTACTGAAGCTTTCTTT.

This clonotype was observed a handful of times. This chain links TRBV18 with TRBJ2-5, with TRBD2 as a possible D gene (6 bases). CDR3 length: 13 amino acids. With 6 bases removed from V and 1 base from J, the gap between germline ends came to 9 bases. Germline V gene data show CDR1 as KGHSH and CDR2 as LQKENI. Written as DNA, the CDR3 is TGTGCCAGCTCCCGGGACTCCCAAGAGACCCAGTACTTC. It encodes CASSRDSQETQYF.

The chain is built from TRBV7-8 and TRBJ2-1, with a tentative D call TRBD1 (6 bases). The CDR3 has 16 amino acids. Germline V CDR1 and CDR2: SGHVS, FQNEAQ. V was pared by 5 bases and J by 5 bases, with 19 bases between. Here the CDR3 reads CASSPLKLRGNNEQFF. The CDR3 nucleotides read TGTGCCAGCAGCCCTTTGAAGCTGAGGGGGAACAATGAGCAGTTCTTC.

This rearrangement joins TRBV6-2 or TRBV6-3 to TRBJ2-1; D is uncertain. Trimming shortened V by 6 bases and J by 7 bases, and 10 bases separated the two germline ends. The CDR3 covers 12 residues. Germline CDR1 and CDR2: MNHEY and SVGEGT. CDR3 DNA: TGTGCCAGCAGCCCCAGCAGGAATGAGCAGTTCTTC. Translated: CASSPSRNEQFF.

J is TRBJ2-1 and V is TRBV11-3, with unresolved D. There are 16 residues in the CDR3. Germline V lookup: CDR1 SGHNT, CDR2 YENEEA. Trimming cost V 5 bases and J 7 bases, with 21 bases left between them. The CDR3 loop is CASSRLFGPTFNEQFF. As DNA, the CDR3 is TGTGCCAGCAGCCGACTTTTTGGACCGACCTTTAATGAGCAGTTCTTC.

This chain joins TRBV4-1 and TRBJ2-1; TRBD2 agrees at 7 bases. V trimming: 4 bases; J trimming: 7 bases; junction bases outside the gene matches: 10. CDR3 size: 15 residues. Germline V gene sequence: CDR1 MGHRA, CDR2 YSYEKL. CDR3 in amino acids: CASSPGLTGGNEQFF. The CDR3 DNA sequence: TGCGCCAGCAGCCCGGGTCTAACCGGGGGGAATGAGCAGTTCTTC.

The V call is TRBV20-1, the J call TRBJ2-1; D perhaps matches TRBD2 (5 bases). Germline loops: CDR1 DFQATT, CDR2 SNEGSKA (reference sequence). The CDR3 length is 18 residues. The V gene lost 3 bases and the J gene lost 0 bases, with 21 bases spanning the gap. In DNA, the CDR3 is TGCAGTGCTAGGGATCCGAGTGGCGGGCCTAGCTCCTACAATGAGCAGTTCTTC. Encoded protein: CSARDPSGGPSSYNEQFF.

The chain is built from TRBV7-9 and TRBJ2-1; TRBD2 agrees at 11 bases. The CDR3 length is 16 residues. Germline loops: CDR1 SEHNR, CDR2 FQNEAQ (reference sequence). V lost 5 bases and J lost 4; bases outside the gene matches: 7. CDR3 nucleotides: TGTGCCAGCAGCCCATACCCTAGCGGGGGGTACAATGAGCAGTTCTTC. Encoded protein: CASSPYPSGGYNEQFF.

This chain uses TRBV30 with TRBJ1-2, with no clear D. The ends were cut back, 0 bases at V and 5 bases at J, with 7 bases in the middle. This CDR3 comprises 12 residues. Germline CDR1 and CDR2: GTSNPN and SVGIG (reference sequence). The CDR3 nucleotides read TGTGCCTGGAGTGTAATAGGTTATGGCTACACCTTC. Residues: CAWSVIGYGYTF.

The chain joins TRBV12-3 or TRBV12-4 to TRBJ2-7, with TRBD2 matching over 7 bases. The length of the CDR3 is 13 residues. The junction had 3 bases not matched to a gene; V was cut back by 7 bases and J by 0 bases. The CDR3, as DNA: TGTGCCAGCAAACTAGCGAGCTCCTACGAGCAGTACTTC. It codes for CASKLASSYEQYF.

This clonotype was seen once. Written as DNA, the CDR3 is TGCAGTCCGACTAGCGGGAACCTCCAAGAGACCCAGTACTTC. Translating it yields CSPTSGNLQETQYF. This chain uses TRBV20-1 with TRBJ2-5; TRBD2 aligns across 11 bases. The germline V gene has CDR1 DFQATT and CDR2 SNEGSKA (reference sequence). The ends lost 8 bases at V and 1 base at J; junction bases unmatched: 6. This CDR3 contains 14 residues.

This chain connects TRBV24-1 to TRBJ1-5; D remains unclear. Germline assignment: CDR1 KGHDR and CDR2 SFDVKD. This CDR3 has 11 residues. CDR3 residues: CGARSNQPQHF. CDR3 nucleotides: TGTGGGGCCAGGAGCAATCAGCCCCAGCATTTT.